This TCR beta chain is from a study of identical twins. Unique molecular identifiers were present on cDNA, and template switching added a universal primer site. MiXCR was run by TCRdb on the 5' RACE reads, yielding one entry per CDR3 protein. Of about 520,000 distinct CDR3 sequences listed, less than 25% are singletons. The CDR3 is made up of 13 amino acids. Trimming removed 6 bases at V and 4 bases at J, with 15 bases between. CDR1 DFQATT and CDR2 SNEGSKA come from the germline V gene (reference sequence). These data were also filed under a second study, of T cells expressing NK-cell markers.

The specimen sequenced was CD4+ T cells sorted from blood. V usage is TRBV20-1 and J usage is TRBJ1-2; D unresolved. The receptor comes from a woman younger than 35 in good health. CDR3 DNA sequence: TGCAGTGCCTCCCGTCGGGGTTCCTATGGCTACACCTTC. It yields the protein CSASRRGSYGYTF.